These 11 T cell receptor beta chains share one sample of origin, sequenced in a study of OX40 agonist ivuxolimab in advanced cancers. Libraries were constructed by the immunoSEQ multiplex PCR assay. The clones in this table, taken by TCRdb from immuneACCESS, are in-frame only. Not every clone is retained; where verified, under half of the shortfall comes from an unresolved V gene, and the cause of the rest is unknown. Across this sample there are tens of thousands of clones, with roughly 90% seen only once. The top ten constitute over 10% of the sample. The specimen comprised CD4+ or CD8+ T cells sorted from blood, sampled in a trial of the OX40 agonist ivuxolimab. The receptor source for this set is an adult with an advanced solid tumor such as melanoma, head and neck, liver or kidney cancer.

The genes are TRBV7-3 and TRBJ1-1; 7 bases agree with TRBD1. The junction had 5 bases not matched to a gene; V was cut back by 3 bases and J by 4 bases. The CDR3 loop spans 14 amino acids. Germline CDR1 is SGHTA and CDR2 is FQGTGA. CDR3 protein: CASSLIPGGTEAFF. CDR3 bases: TGTGCCAGCAGCTTGATTCCAGGGGGCACTGAAGCTTTCTTT.

The CDR3 coding sequence is TGTGCCAGCAGCTCCCTAGGGGCGGGGAGCTCCTACGAGCAGTACTTC. Protein product: CASSSLGAGSSYEQYF. The chain links TRBV11-1 to TRBJ2-7, with D maybe TRBD2 (6 bases). The CDR3 is made up of 16 amino acids. Germline CDR1 is SGHAT and CDR2 is FQDESV (reference sequence). V was shortened by 4 bases and J by 0 bases, with 16 bases between the two germline ends. Full variable domain (rest looked up from reference TRBV11-1 and TRBJ2-7): EAEVAQSPRYKITEKSQAVAFWCDPISGHATLYWYRQILGQGPELLVQFQDESVVDDSQLPKDRFSAERLKGVDSTLKIQPAELGDSAMYLCASSSLGAGSSYEQYFGPGTRLTVT.

This sequence joins TRBV9 and TRBJ1-6; D remains ambiguous. V was cut by 2 bases and J by 10 bases, with 10 bases left in between. The CDR3 has 13 residues. In germline, CDR1 is SGDLS, CDR2 YYNGEE. CDR3 residues: CASSVRRNSPLHF. The CDR3, as DNA: TGTGCCAGCAGCGTCCGCAGAAACTCACCCCTCCACTTT.

This sequence joins TRBV27 and TRBJ2-3, with D possibly TRBD1 on 5 matching bases. The CDR3 sequence is 13 residues long. Trimming took off 3 bases at V and 4 bases at J, with 8 bases between the two ends. The germline gives CDR1 MNHEY, CDR2 SMNVEV (reference sequence). CDR3 residues: CASSLGHSDTQYF. The DNA of the CDR3 is TGTGCCAGCAGTTTGGGGCACTCAGATACGCAGTATTTT.

The rearrangement links TRBV12-5 to TRBJ2-7, with a tentative D call TRBD2 (6 bases). V was trimmed by 5 bases and J by 2 bases, leaving 13 bases between them. This CDR3 is 14 amino acids long. The germline gives CDR1 LGHNT, CDR2 FRNRAP. CDR3 protein: CASGPGGNPYEQYF. For the CDR3, the DNA is TGTGCTAGTGGTCCCGGCGGGAACCCCTACGAGCAGTACTTC.

This chain joins TRBV2 and TRBJ2-7; D ambiguous. This CDR3 is built from 14 residues. Trimming removed 1 base from V and 3 bases from J, with 10 bases in between. CDR1 and CDR2 from the germline V gene are SNHLY and FYNNEI. The DNA of the CDR3 is TGTGCCAGCAGTGAAGGGGCAGCCTACTACGAGCAGTACTTC. As protein: CASSEGAAYYEQYF.

This clone was seen a single time. V gene TRBV11-2 combines with J gene TRBJ2-4; TRBD1 might be the D (5 bases). Germline CDR1 and CDR2: SGHAT and FQNNGV. The CDR3 runs to 17 residues. Trimming removed 5 bases at V and 2 bases at J, with 19 bases between. CDR3 DNA: TGTGCCAGCAGCGACAGTGGCGAGTGGGTGTCCAAAAACATTCAGTACTTC. It yields the protein CASSDSGEWVSKNIQYF.

The gene calls are TRBV6-5 and TRBJ2-2; 8 bases are a match to TRBD2. The CDR3 runs to 15 residues. The germline V gene encodes CDR1 MNHEY and CDR2 SVGAGI. Unmatched junction bases numbered 6, after V lost 6 bases and J lost 3 bases. CDR3 DNA sequence: TGTGCCAGCAGGGCACTAGCGGTTCACACCGGGGAGCTGTTTTTT. Encoded protein: CASRALAVHTGELFF.

The rearrangement uses TRBV19 and TRBJ1-1, with D unclear. The CDR3 is 16 residues long. V gave up 2 bases and J gave up 6 bases, with 19 bases separating them. Looked up from germline, CDR1 is LNHDA and CDR2 is SQIVND (reference sequence). The CDR3 sequence is CASSIRAGVGMAEAFF. The CDR3 DNA reads as TGTGCCAGTAGTATAAGGGCAGGCGTCGGGATGGCTGAAGCTTTCTTT.

This sequence joins TRBV5-1 and TRBJ2-1, with 7 bases identical to TRBD2. The J segment lost 4 bases and the V segment lost 0 bases, leaving 7 bases of the junction unmatched. This CDR3 has 16 amino acids. Germline values: CDR1 SGHRS, CDR2 YFSETQ. The CDR3 sequence is CASSLEAGGGYNEQFF. Written as DNA, the CDR3 is TGCGCCAGCAGCTTGGAGGCGGGCGGGGGTTACAATGAGCAGTTCTTC.

The chain recombines TRBV6-1 with TRBJ2-3, with 12 positions matching TRBD2. Germline V lookup: CDR1 MNHNS, CDR2 SASEGT. The CDR3 sequence is 15 residues long. Unmatched junction bases numbered 6, after V lost 5 bases and J lost 6 bases. The CDR3 spells CASSLEGLAGDTQYF. The DNA of the CDR3 is TGTGCCAGCAGTCTTGAGGGACTAGCGGGCGATACGCAGTATTTT.